This T cell receptor beta chain was recovered during a study of blood T cell repertoires in COVID-19. Study details: The study drew acute and convalescent COVID-19 samples from the United States, Italy and Spain. T cells, B-cell-depleted T cells, or PBMCs supplied cDNA or gDNA.

Germline CDR1 and CDR2: MNHEY and SVGAGI. This CDR3 comprises 15 residues. V dropped 6 bases and J dropped 4 bases, with 18 bases sitting between them. In the source study's methods: Amplifying reference gene primers gave estimates of nucleated cell counts. Generated by immunoSEQ multiplex PCR, the TCRdb table keeps only in-frame clones and is missing some. From that table come the V and J calls and clone size; the DNA was used to work out D and trimming. Seen here are 200,000 to 300,000 clones, around 83% observed once, and the top ten hold approximately 9.1%. The rearrangement links TRBV6-5 to TRBJ1-1; D is ambiguous. Sequencing was performed on peripheral blood. The sequence derives from a man at least 80 years old with acute or convalescent COVID-19. For the CDR3, the DNA is TGTGCCAGCAGGGACCTGACCTTTCGGGGCACTGAAGCTTTCTTT. Its protein product is CASRDLTFRGTEAFF.